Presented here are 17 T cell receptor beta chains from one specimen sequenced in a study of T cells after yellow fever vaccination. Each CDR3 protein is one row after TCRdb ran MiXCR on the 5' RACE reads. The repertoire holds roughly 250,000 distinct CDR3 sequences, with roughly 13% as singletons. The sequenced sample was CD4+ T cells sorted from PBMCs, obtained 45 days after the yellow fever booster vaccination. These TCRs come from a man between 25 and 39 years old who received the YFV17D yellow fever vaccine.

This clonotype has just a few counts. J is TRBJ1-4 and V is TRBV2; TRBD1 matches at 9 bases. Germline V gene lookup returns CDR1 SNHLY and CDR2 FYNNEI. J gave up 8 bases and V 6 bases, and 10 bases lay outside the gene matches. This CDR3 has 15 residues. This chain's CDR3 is CASSPKTGGEEKLFF. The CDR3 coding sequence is TGTGCCAGCAGCCCTAAGACAGGGGGTGAAGAAAAACTGTTTTTT.

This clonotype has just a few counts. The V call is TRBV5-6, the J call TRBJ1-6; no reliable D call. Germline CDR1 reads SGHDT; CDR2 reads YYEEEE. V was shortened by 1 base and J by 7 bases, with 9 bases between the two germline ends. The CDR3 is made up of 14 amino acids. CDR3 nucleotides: TGTGCCAGCAGCTTGTTAGGGCAGAATTCACCCCTCCACTTT. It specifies CASSLLGQNSPLHF. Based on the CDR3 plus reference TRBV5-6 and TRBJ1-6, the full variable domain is DAGVTQSPTHLIKTRGQQVTLRCSPKSGHDTVSWYQQALGQGPQFIFQYYEEEERQRGNFPDRFSGHQFPNYSSELNVNALLLGDSALYLCASSLLGQNSPLHFGNGTRLTVT.

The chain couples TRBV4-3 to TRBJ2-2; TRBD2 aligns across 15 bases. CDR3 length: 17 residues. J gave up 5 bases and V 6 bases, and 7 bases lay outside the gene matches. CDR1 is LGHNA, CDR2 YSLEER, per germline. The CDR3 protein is CASRSGTSGRKTGELFF. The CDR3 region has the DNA TGCGCCAGCAGATCCGGGACTAGCGGGAGGAAGACCGGGGAGCTGTTTTTT.

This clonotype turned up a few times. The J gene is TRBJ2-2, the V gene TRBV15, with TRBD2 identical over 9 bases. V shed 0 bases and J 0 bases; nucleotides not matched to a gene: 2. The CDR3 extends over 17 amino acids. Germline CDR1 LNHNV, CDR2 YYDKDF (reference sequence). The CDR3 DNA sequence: TGTGCCACCAGCAGAGATAGACTAGCGGCGAACACCGGGGAGCTGTTTTTT. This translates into CATSRDRLAANTGELFF.

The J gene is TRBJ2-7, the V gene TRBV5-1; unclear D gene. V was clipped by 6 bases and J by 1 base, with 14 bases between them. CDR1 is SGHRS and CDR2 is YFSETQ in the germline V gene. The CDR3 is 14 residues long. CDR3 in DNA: TGCGCCAGCACGCTTGAGGACCTTTCCTACGAGCAGTACTTC. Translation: CASTLEDLSYEQYF.

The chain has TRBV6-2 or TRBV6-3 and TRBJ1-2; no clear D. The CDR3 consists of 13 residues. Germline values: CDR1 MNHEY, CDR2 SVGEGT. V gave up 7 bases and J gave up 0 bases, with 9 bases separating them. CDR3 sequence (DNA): TGTGCCAGCACCGACCCACCTAACTATGGCTACACCTTC. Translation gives CASTDPPNYGYTF.

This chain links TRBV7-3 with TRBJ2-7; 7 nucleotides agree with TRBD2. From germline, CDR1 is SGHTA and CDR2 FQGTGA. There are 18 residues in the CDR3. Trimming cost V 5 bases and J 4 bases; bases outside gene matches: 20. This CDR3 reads CASSPHGRGRVGRYEQYF. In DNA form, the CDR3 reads TGTGCCAGCAGCCCTCACGGACGCGGGAGAGTGGGGCGATACGAGCAGTACTTC.

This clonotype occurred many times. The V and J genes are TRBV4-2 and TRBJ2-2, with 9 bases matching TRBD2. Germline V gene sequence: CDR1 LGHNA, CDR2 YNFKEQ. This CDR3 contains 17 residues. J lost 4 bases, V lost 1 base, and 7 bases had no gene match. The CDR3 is CASSQGGLAGITGELFF. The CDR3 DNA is TGTGCCAGCAGCCAAGGCGGTCTAGCGGGAATCACCGGGGAGCTGTTTTTT.

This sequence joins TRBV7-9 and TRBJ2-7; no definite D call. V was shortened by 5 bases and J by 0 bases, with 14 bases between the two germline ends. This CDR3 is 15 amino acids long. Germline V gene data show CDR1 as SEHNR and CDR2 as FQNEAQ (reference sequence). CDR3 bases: TGTGCCAGCAGCCCCTCGGGCATAAGCTCCTACGAGCAGTACTTC. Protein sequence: CASSPSGISSYEQYF.

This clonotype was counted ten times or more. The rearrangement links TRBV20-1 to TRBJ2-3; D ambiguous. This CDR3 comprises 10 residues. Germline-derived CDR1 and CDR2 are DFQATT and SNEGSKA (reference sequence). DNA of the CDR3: TGCAGCCTCGGGACAGATACGCAGTATTTT. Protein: CSLGTDTQYF.

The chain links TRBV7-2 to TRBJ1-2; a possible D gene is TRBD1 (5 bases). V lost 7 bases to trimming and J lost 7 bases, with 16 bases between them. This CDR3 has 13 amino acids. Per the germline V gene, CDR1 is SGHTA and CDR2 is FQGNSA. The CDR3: CASTSLVRGGYTF. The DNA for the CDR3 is TGTGCCAGCACTTCGTTGGTGAGGGGTGGCTACACCTTC.

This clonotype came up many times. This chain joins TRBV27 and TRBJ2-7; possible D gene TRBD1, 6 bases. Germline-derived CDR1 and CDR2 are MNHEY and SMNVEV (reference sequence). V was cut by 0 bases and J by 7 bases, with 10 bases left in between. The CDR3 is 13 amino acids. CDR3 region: CASSLSGQAEQYF. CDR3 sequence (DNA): TGTGCCAGCAGTTTATCGGGACAAGCTGAGCAGTACTTC.

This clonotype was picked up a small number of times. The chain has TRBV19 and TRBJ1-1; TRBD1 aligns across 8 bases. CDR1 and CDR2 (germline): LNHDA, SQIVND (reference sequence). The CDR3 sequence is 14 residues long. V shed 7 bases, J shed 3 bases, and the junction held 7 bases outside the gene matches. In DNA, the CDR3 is TGTGCCAGTATAGCAGGGGGCGCACACACTGAAGCTTTCTTT. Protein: CASIAGGAHTEAFF.

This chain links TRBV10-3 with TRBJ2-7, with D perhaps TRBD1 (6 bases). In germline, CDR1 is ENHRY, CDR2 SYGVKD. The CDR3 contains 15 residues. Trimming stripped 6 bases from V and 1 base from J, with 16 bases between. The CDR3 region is CAIRGALTASYEQYF. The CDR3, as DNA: TGTGCCATCAGGGGGGCACTAACCGCGTCCTACGAGCAGTACTTC.

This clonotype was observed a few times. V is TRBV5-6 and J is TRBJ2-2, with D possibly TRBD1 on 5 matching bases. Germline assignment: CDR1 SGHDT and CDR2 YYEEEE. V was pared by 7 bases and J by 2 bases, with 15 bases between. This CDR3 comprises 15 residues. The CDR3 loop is CASAAGHTNTGELFF. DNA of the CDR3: TGTGCCAGCGCGGCCGGACATACTAACACCGGGGAGCTGTTTTTT.

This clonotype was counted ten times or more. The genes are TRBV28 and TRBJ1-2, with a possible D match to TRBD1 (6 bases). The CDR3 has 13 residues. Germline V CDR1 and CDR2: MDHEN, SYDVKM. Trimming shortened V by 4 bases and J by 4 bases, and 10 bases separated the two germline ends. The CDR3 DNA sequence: TGTGCCAGCAGTTCAGGACAGATCTATGGCTACACCTTC. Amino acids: CASSSGQIYGYTF.

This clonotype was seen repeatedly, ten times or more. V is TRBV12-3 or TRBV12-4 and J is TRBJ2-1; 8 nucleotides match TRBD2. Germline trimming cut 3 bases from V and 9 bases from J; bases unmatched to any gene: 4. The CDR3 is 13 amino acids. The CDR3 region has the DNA TGTGCCAGCAGTTTGTCGGGGGGGATTGAGCAGTTCTTC. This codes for CASSLSGGIEQFF.